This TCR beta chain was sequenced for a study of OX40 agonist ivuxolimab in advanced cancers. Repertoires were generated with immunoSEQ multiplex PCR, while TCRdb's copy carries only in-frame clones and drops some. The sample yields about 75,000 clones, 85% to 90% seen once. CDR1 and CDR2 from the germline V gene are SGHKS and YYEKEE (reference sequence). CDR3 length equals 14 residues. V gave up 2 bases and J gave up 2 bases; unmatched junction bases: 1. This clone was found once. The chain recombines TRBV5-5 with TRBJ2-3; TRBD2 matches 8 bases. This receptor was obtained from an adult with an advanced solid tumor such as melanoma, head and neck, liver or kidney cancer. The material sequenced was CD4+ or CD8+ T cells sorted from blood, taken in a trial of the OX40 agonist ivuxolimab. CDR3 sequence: CASSFSGATDTQYF. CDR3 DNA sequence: TGTGCCAGCAGCTTTAGCGGGGCCACAGATACGCAGTATTTT.